Shown below are 7 T cell receptor beta chains from a single sample sequenced in a study of blood T cell repertoires in COVID-19. The data were produced by immunoSEQ multiplex PCR, yet TCRdb's version contains in-frame clones alone and is incomplete. Of some 31,000 clones listed, less than 95% are singletons. Material: peripheral blood. These receptors all stem from a man in his 70s with active or convalescent COVID-19.

This chain uses TRBV10-3 with TRBJ2-1, with 11 nucleotides matching TRBD2. Germline lookup yields CDR1 ENHRY and CDR2 SYGVKD. Losses at the gene ends were 7 bases for V and 0 bases for J; bases not matched to a gene: 5. The CDR3 runs to 16 residues. CDR3 in amino acids: CAIKLAGEHSYNEQFF. CDR3 coding DNA: TGTGCCATCAAACTAGCGGGAGAACACTCCTACAATGAGCAGTTCTTC.

The chain links TRBV9 to TRBJ1-2; the match to TRBD1 covers 7 bases. The CDR3 runs to 16 residues. CDR1 is SGDLS, CDR2 YYNGEE, per germline. Trimming removed 3 bases from V and 0 bases from J; junction bases left unmatched: 8. The CDR3 loop is CASSASGTDANYGYTF. The CDR3 DNA reads TGTGCCAGCAGCGCTTCAGGGACAGATGCTAACTATGGCTACACCTTC. Using reference TRBV9 and TRBJ1-2 for the parts outside the CDR3, the full variable domain is DSGVTQTPKHLITATGQRVTLRCSPRSGDLSVYWYQQSLDQGLQFLIQYYNGEERAKGNILERFSAQQFPDLHSELNLSSLELGDSALYFCASSASGTDANYGYTFGSGTRLTVV.

This chain uses TRBV5-1 with TRBJ1-2; weak D call: TRBD1 (6 bases). Germline lookup yields CDR1 SGHRS and CDR2 YFSETQ. This CDR3 region has 12 residues. Trimming removed 4 bases from V and 8 bases from J, with 12 bases in between. In nucleotides, the CDR3 is TGCGCCAGCAGCCCCGGACAGAAGGGCTACACCTTC. The encoded protein is CASSPGQKGYTF.

The chain links TRBV4-2 to TRBJ1-2; 8 bases match TRBD1. Trimming removed 2 bases from V and 7 bases from J; junction bases left unmatched: 9. The CDR3 runs to 15 residues. Germline CDR1 and CDR2: LGHNA and YNFKEQ. The CDR3 sequence is CASSQNQGALSGYTF. CDR3 DNA sequence: TGTGCCAGCAGCCAAAACCAGGGGGCTTTGAGTGGCTACACCTTC.

This chain connects TRBV19 to TRBJ1-4; 8 nucleotides agree with TRBD1. CDR1 is LNHDA, CDR2 SQIVND, per germline (reference sequence). The CDR3 runs 14 residues. J gave up 3 bases and V 3 bases, and 0 bases lay outside the gene matches. The CDR3 here is CASSMGQANEKLFF. The CDR3 nucleotides are TGTGCCAGTAGTATGGGACAGGCTAATGAAAAACTGTTTTTT.

The rearrangement joins TRBV7-8 to TRBJ1-1; 9 bases agree with TRBD1. With 5 bases clipped from V and 0 bases from J, the junction kept 4 bases outside the gene matches. The CDR3 totals 15 residues. CDR1 is SGHVS, CDR2 FQNEAQ, per germline. The CDR3 nucleotides read TGTGCCAGCAGCGCAAGGACAGGGGTGAACACTGAAGCTTTCTTT. Translation: CASSARTGVNTEAFF.

V is TRBV11-2 and J is TRBJ2-7; 11 bases line up with TRBD1. The CDR3 spans 13 residues. CDR1 is SGHAT, CDR2 FQNNGV, per germline. Trimming took 5 bases from V and 4 from J; bases not matched to a gene: 1. The CDR3 here is CASSGQGAYEQYF. DNA for the CDR3: TGTGCCAGCAGCGGACAGGGGGCGTACGAGCAGTACTTC.